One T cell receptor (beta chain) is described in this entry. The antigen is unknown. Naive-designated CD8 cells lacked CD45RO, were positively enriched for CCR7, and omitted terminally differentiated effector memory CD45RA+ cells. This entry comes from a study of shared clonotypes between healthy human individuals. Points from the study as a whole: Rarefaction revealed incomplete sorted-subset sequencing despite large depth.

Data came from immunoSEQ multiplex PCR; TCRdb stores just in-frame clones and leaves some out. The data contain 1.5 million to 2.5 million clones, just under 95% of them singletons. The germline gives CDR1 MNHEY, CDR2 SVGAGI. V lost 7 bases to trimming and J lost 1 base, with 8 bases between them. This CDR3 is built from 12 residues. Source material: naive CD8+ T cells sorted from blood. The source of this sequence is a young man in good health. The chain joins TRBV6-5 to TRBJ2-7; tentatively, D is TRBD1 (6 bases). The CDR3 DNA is TGTGCCAGCAAGGGGGAGTCCTACGAGCAGTACTTC. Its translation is CASKGESYEQYF.